This T cell receptor beta chain is from a study of T cell clones after liver transplantation. Study as a whole: Tolerance: complete withdrawal held at least one year, liver enzymes staying within twice normal.

V gave up 3 bases and J gave up 0 bases, with 2 bases separating them. Germline V gene data show CDR1 as KGHSH and CDR2 as LQKENI. The CDR3 sequence is 12 residues long. TCRdb's copy holds only in-frame clones and misses some; the assay was immunoSEQ multiplex PCR. This table holds under 85,000 clones, 80% found once. Comment on this clone: The same CDR3 also results from other DNA sequences found in this sample.

The sample in question was CD4+ T cells from blood, obtained 12 months after liver transplant. The clonotype comes from a human patient who received a liver transplant. The graft donor may be the source of some T cells. The gene calls are TRBV18 and TRBJ2-5; D ambiguous. The CDR3 nucleotides are TGTGCCAGCTCACCTGACCAAGAGACCCAGTACTTC. It translates to CASSPDQETQYF.